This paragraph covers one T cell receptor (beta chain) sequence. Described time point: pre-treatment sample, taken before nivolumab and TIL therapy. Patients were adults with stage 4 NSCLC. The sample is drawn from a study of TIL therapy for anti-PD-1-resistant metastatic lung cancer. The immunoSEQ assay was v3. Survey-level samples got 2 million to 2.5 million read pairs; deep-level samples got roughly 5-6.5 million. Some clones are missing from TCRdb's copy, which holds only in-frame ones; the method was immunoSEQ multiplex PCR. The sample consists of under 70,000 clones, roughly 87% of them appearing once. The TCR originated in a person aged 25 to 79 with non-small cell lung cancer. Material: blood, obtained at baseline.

CDR3 loop: CASSPGRQGNWYEQYF. For the CDR3, the DNA is TGTGCCAGCAGCCCGGGAAGACAGGGTAATTGGTACGAGCAGTACTTC. V usage is TRBV7-9 and J usage is TRBJ2-7; 7 nucleotides line up with TRBD1. The V gene end was trimmed by 5 bases and the J gene end by 4 bases; junction bases not matched to a gene: 14. Germline CDR1 SEHNR, CDR2 FQNEAQ (reference sequence). This CDR3 region has 16 residues.